The T cell receptor beta chain under discussion was sequenced for a study of blood T cell repertoires in COVID-19. Profiled with immunoSEQ multiplex PCR; TCRdb holds only in-frame clones, not every one. The sample lists under 300,000 clones, roughly 89% occurring once. With 2 bases clipped from V and 4 bases from J, the junction kept 4 bases outside the gene matches. CDR1 is SGHKS, CDR2 YYEKEE, per germline (reference sequence). The CDR3 loop spans 16 amino acids. The sample taken for sequencing was peripheral blood. The chain links TRBV5-5 to TRBJ2-2, with TRBD1 identical over 11 bases. The clonotype originates from a woman in her 40s who had recovered from COVID-19. The CDR3 nucleotides read TGTGCCAGCAGCTTAGGACAGGGGGCGCGCACCGGGGAGCTGTTTTTT. Translated: CASSLGQGARTGELFF.